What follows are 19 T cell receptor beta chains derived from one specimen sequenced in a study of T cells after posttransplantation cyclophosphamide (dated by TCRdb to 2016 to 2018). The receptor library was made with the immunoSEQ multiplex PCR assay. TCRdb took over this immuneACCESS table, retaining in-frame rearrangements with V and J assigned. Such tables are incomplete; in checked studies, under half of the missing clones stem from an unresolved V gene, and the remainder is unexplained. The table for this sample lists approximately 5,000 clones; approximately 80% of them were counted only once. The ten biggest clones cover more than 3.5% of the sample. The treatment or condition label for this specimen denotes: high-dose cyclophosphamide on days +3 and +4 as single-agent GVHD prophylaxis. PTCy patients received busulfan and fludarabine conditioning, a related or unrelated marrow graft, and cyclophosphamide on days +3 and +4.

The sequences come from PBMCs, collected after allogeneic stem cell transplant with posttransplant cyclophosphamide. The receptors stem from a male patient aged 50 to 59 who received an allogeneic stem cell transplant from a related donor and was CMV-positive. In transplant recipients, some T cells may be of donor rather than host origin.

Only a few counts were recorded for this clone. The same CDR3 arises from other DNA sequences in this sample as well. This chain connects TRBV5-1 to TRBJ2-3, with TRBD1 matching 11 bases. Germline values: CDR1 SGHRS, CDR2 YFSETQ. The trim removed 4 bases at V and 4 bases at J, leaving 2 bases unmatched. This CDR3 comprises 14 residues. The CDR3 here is CASSLGQGADTQYF. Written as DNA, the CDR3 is TGCGCCAGCAGCCTGGGACAGGGGGCAGATACGCAGTATTTT.

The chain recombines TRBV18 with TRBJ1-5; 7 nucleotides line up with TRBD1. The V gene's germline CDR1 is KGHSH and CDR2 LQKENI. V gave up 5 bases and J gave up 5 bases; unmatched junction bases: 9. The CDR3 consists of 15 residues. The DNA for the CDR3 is TGTGCCAGCTCAGCCGAAACAGGGGCAGATCAGCCCCAGCATTTT. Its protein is CASSAETGADQPQHF.

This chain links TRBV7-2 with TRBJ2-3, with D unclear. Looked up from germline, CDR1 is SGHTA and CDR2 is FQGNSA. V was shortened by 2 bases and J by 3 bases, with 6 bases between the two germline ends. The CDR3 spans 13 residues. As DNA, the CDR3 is TGTGCCAGCAGCTTATCCCCAACAGATACGCAGTATTTT. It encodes CASSLSPTDTQYF.

The chain's CDR3 is CASSTPTGGETQYF. CDR3 sequence (DNA): TGTGCCAGCAGCACCCCGACCGGGGGAGAGACCCAGTACTTC. The rearrangement uses TRBV6-5 and TRBJ2-5, with TRBD2 as a possible D gene (6 bases). V lost 6 bases to trimming and J lost 4 bases, with 15 bases between them. This CDR3 region has 14 residues. CDR1 and CDR2 from the germline V gene are MNHEY and SVGAGI.

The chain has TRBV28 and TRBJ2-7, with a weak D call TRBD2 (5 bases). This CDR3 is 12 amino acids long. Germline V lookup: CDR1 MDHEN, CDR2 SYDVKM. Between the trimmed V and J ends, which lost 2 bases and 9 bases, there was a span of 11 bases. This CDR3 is CASSLPLEVQYF. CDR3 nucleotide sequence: TGTGCCAGCAGTTTACCCCTGGAGGTGCAGTACTTC.

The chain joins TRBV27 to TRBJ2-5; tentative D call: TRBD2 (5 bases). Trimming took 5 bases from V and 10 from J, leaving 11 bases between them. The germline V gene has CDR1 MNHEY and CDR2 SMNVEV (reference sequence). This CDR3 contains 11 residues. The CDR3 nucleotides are TGTGCCAGCAGTGCAGGCCGGGGCCAGTACTTC. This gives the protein CASSAGRGQYF.

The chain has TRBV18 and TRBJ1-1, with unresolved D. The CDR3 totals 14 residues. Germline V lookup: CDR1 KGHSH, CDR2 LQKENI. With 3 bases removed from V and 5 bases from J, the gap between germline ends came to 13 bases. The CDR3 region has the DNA TGTGCCAGCTCACCCCAAACATTTCTTACTGAAGCTTTCTTT. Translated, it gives CASSPQTFLTEAFF.

CDR3 protein: CAWVGQGYTGELFF. Written as DNA, the CDR3 is TGTGCCTGGGTAGGACAGGGTTACACCGGGGAGCTGTTTTTT. The chain recombines TRBV30 with TRBJ2-2; 8 nucleotides match TRBD1. CDR3 length: 14 amino acids. Unmatched junction bases numbered 5, after V lost 5 bases and J lost 3 bases. Germline V gene lookup returns CDR1 GTSNPN and CDR2 SVGIG (reference sequence). Full variable domain (rest looked up from reference TRBV30 and TRBJ2-2): SQTIHQWPATLVQPVGSPLSLECTVEGTSNPNLYWYRQAAGRGLQLLFYSVGIGQISSEVPQNLSASRPQDRQFILSSKKLLLSDSGFYLCAWVGQGYTGELFFGEGSRLTVL.

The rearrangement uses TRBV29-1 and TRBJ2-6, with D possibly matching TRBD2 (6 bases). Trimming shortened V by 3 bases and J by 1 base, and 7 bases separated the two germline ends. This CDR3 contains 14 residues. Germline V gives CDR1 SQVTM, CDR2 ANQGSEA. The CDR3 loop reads CSVEGGSGANVLTF. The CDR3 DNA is TGCAGCGTTGAGGGGGGTTCTGGGGCCAACGTCCTGACTTTC.

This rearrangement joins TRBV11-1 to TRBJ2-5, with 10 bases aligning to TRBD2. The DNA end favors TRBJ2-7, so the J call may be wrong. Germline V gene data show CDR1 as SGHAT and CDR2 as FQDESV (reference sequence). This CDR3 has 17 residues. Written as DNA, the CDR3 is TGTGCCAGCAGCTCCGGCTTGGGAACTAGCGGGACCTACGAGCAGTACTTC. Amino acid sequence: CASSSGLGTSGTYEQYF.

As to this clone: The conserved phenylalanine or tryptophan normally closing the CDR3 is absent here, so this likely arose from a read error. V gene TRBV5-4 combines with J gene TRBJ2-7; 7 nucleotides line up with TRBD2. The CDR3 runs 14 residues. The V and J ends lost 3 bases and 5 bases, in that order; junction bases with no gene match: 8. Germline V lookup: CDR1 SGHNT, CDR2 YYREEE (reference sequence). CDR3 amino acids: CASSSSGTYNEQYL. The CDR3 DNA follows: TGTGCCAGCAGCTCAAGCGGGACTTACAACGAGCAGTACCTC.

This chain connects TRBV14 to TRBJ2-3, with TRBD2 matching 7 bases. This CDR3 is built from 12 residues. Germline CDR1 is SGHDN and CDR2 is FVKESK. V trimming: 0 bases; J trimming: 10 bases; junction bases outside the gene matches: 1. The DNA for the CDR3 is TGTGCCAGCAGCCAAGATCGGGGGGCGCAGTATTTT. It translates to CASSQDRGAQYF.

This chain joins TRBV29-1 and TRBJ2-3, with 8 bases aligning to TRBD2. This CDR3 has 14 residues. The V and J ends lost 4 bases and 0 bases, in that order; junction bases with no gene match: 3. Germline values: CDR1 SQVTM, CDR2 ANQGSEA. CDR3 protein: CSVVASGSTDTQYF. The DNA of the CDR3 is TGCAGCGTTGTGGCTAGCGGGAGCACAGATACGCAGTATTTT.

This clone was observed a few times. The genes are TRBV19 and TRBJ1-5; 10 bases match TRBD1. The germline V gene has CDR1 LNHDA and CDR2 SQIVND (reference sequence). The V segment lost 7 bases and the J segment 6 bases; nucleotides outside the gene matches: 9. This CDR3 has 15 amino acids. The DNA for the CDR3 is TGTGCCAGTAATCGGGACAGGGGTAGGGGTCAGCCCCAGCATTTT. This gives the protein CASNRDRGRGQPQHF.

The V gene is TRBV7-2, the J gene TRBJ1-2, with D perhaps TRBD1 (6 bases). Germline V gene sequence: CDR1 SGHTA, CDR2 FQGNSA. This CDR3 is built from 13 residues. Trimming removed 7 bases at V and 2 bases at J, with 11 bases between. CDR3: CASTLTGNYGYTF. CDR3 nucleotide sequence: TGTGCCAGCACCCTGACAGGAAACTATGGCTACACCTTC.

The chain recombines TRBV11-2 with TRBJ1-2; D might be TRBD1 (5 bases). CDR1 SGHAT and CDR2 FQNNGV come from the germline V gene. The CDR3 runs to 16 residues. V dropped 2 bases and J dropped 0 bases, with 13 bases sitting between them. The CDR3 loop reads CASSLKGVTSNYGYTF. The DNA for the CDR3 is TGTGCCAGCAGCTTAAAAGGGGTGACATCTAACTATGGCTACACCTTC.

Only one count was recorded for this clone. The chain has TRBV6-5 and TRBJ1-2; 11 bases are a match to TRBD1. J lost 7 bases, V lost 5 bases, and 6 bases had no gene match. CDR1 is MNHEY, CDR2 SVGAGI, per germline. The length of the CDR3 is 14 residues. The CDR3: CASSAKGTGGGYTF. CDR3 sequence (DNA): TGTGCCAGCAGTGCGAAGGGGACAGGGGGTGGCTACACCTTC.

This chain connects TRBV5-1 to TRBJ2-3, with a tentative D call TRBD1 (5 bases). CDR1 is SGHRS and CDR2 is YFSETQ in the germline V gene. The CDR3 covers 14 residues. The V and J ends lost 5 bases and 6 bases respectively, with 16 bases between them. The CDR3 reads CASRGLGLGDTQYF. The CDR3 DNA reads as TGCGCCAGCAGGGGTCTGGGGCTCGGGGATACGCAGTATTTT. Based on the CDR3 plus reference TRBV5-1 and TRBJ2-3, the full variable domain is KAGVTQTPRYLIKTRGQQVTLSCSPISGHRSVSWYQQTPGQGLQFLFEYFSETQRNKGNFPGRFSGRQFSNSRSEMNVSTLELGDSALYLCASRGLGLGDTQYFGPGTRLTVL.

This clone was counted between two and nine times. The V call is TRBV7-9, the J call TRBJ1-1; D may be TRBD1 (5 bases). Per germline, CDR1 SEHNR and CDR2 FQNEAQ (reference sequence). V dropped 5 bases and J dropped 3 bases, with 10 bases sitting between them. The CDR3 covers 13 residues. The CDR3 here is CASSPQGDTEAFF. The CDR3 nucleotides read TGTGCCAGCAGCCCTCAGGGTGACACTGAAGCTTTCTTT.